Each of the 31 T cell receptor beta chains below was sequenced from the same sample in a study of shared clonotypes between healthy human individuals. Produced via immunoSEQ multiplex PCR; TCRdb's table is partial and in-frame only. Altogether roughly 550,000 clones are present, around 95% being singletons, with the ten largest covering 0.095% to 0.12%. The naive CD8 fraction comprised CD45RO-negative cells positively selected for CCR7 and excluded terminally differentiated effector memory CD45RA+ cells. Material: naive CD8+ T cells sorted from blood. These receptors came from a young woman in good health.

The rearrangement joins TRBV11-3 to TRBJ2-7; D is uncertain. V was clipped by 5 bases and J by 2 bases, with 13 bases between them. The germline gives CDR1 SGHNT, CDR2 YENEEA. This CDR3 is 14 amino acids long. CDR3 residues: CASSPAGEAYEQYF. CDR3 DNA: TGTGCCAGCAGCCCGGCCGGAGAGGCCTACGAGCAGTACTTC.

V and J are TRBV28 and TRBJ2-1, with D perhaps matching TRBD1 (6 bases). The CDR3 runs 15 residues. The germline V gene has CDR1 MDHEN and CDR2 SYDVKM. The germline V and J ends were trimmed by 4 bases and 10 bases, with 20 bases remaining between them. The chain's CDR3 is CASSSPGQVQWEQFF. The CDR3, as DNA: TGTGCCAGCAGTTCGCCGGGACAAGTACAATGGGAGCAGTTCTTC.

The rearrangement links TRBV7-3 to TRBJ2-1; D not resolved. Germline V lookup: CDR1 SGHTA, CDR2 FQGTGA. Deletions cut 2 bases from V and 6 bases from J, with 8 bases between. This CDR3 spans 13 amino acids. CDR3 protein: CASSLYSGNEQFF. CDR3 nucleotide sequence: TGTGCCAGCAGCTTATACTCTGGCAATGAGCAGTTCTTC. The whole variable domain, filled in from reference TRBV7-3 and TRBJ2-1, reads GAGVSQTPSNKVTEKGKYVELRCDPISGHTALYWYRQSLGQGPEFLIYFQGTGAADDSGLPNDRFFAVRPEGSVSTLKIQRTERGDSAVYLCASSLYSGNEQFFGPGTRLTVL.

V and J are TRBV2 and TRBJ2-7; 12 positions agree with TRBD2. CDR3 length: 16 amino acids. Germline V gene sequence: CDR1 SNHLY, CDR2 FYNNEI. Trimming at V came to 7 bases and at J to 2 bases, leaving 9 bases not matched to a gene. The CDR3 sequence: CASNSGLAGLPYEQYF. The CDR3 DNA is TGTGCCAGCAACTCTGGACTAGCGGGACTCCCCTACGAGCAGTACTTC.

For the CDR3, the DNA is TGTGCCACCAGCAGACACAACTCTGGACCCTACAATGAGCAGTTCTTC. It specifies CATSRHNSGPYNEQFF. The genes are TRBV15 and TRBJ2-1; D ambiguous. In germline, CDR1 is LNHNV, CDR2 YYDKDF (reference sequence). Trimming pared 2 bases from V and 2 bases from J, leaving 13 bases between. The CDR3 has 16 residues. Combining the CDR3 with reference TRBV15 and TRBJ2-1 gives the whole variable domain DAMVIQNPRYQVTQFGKPVTLSCSQTLNHNVMYWYQQKSSQAPKLLFHYYDKDFNNEADTPDNFQSRRPNTSFCFLDIRSPGLGDTAMYLCATSRHNSGPYNEQFFGPGTRLTVL.

The rearrangement joins TRBV5-6 to TRBJ2-3; D possibly uses TRBD1 or TRBD2 (5 bases each). Trimming took 3 bases from V and 4 from J, leaving 21 bases between them. The CDR3 is made up of 17 amino acids. In germline, CDR1 is SGHDT, CDR2 YYEEEE. Here the CDR3 reads CASSSYYGSLGADTQYF. The CDR3 DNA reads as TGTGCCAGCAGCTCCTACTATGGATCCCTGGGGGCAGATACGCAGTATTTT. Full variable domain (missing parts from reference TRBV5-6 and TRBJ2-3): DAGVTQSPTHLIKTRGQQVTLRCSPKSGHDTVSWYQQALGQGPQFIFQYYEEEERQRGNFPDRFSGHQFPNYSSELNVNALLLGDSALYLCASSSYYGSLGADTQYFGPGTRLTVL.

The chain employs TRBV27 and TRBJ2-5, with a possible D match to TRBD1 (6 bases). The CDR3 is made up of 16 amino acids. V shed 6 bases and J shed 4 bases, with 21 bases lying between them. CDR1 is MNHEY, CDR2 SMNVEV, per germline (reference sequence). CDR3 amino acids: CASSLFQGQSRETQYF. The CDR3, as DNA: TGTGCCAGCAGCCTTTTCCAGGGGCAAAGTCGAGAGACCCAGTACTTC.

This CDR3 is CASSQGTILFRYEQYF. CDR3 nucleotide sequence: TGTGCCAGCAGCCAAGGGACTATCCTTTTTCGATACGAGCAGTACTTC. This rearrangement joins TRBV14 to TRBJ2-7; D perhaps matches TRBD2 (6 bases). This CDR3 is built from 16 residues. V dropped 1 base and J dropped 4 bases, with 17 bases sitting between them. In germline, CDR1 is SGHDN, CDR2 FVKESK.

The rearrangement joins TRBV1 to TRBJ2-1. TRBV1 has pseudogene status. This CDR3 is 13 amino acids long. CDR3 nucleotides: TGCACCAGCAGCCAAGGACCGTACAATGAGCAGTTCTTC. It specifies CTSSQGPYNEQFF.

The chain's CDR3 is CASSEVDPDWGEQFF. Written as DNA, the CDR3 is TGCGCCAGCAGCGAGGTCGATCCGGACTGGGGGGAGCAGTTCTTC. The chain carries TRBV4-1 and TRBJ2-1; D may match TRBD1 or TRBD2 (5 bases each). The V end lost 5 bases, the J end lost 10 bases, and 21 bases lay between the germline ends. The V gene's germline CDR1 is MGHRA and CDR2 YSYEKL. The CDR3 extends over 15 amino acids.

The rearrangement uses TRBV5-1 and TRBJ1-1; unclear D gene. The CDR3 consists of 11 residues. Germline V CDR1 and CDR2: SGHRS, YFSETQ. The V gene lost 4 bases and the J gene lost 6 bases, with 7 bases spanning the gap. The CDR3 here is CASSTGSEAFF. CDR3 DNA sequence: TGCGCCAGCAGCACGGGATCTGAAGCTTTCTTT.

V gene TRBV28 combines with J gene TRBJ1-2; D ambiguous. CDR3 length: 12 amino acids. Trimming removed 3 bases from V and 8 bases from J, with 10 bases in between. Germline CDR1 MDHEN, CDR2 SYDVKM. The chain's CDR3 is CASSFLEDGYTF. DNA for the CDR3: TGTGCCAGCAGTTTTTTGGAGGACGGCTACACCTTC.

V is TRBV9 and J is TRBJ2-3; 9 bases match TRBD1. Germline V gene lookup returns CDR1 SGDLS and CDR2 YYNGEE. This CDR3 is 16 amino acids long. Trimming removed 3 bases from V and 4 bases from J; junction bases left unmatched: 9. Written as DNA, the CDR3 is TGTGCCAGCAGCGGGGACAGGGTTGGTTTATCAGATACGCAGTATTTT. Its translation is CASSGDRVGLSDTQYF.

The CDR3 DNA reads as TGTGCCAGTAGTATAGCCCCGTTCATGAACACTGAAGCTTTCTTT. This codes for CASSIAPFMNTEAFF. The rearrangement uses TRBV19 and TRBJ1-1; no clear D. V lost 1 base and J 0 bases, leaving 9 bases between the germline ends. CDR3 length: 15 amino acids. CDR1 and CDR2 (germline): LNHDA, SQIVND (reference sequence).

The chain combines TRBV6-5 with TRBJ2-5; 8 bases are a match to TRBD1. From germline, CDR1 is MNHEY and CDR2 SVGAGI. The CDR3 is 14 amino acids. The V gene end was trimmed by 2 bases and the J gene end by 4 bases; junction bases not matched to a gene: 3. The CDR3 loop reads CASSYTTGGETQYF. The CDR3 DNA is TGTGCCAGCAGTTACACCACAGGGGGAGAGACCCAGTACTTC.

The chain carries TRBV29-1 and TRBJ1-1; tentatively, D is TRBD1 (5 bases). This CDR3 contains 17 residues. V was shortened by 5 bases and J by 5 bases, with 27 bases between the two germline ends. Germline CDR1 is SQVTM and CDR2 is ANQGSEA. The CDR3 bases are TGCAGCGTTTTGGGGGTGGCGAGTGGCGGTCGTGGAACTGAAGCTTTCTTT. This translates into CSVLGVASGGRGTEAFF. Full variable domain (rest looked up from reference TRBV29-1 and TRBJ1-1): SAVISQKPSRDICQRGTSLTIQCQVDSQVTMMFWYRQQPGQSLTLIATANQGSEATYESGFVIDKFPISRPNLTFSTLTVSNMSPEDSSIYLCSVLGVASGGRGTEAFFGQGTRLTVV.

The rearrangement joins TRBV5-1 to TRBJ2-1; 7 bases line up with TRBD2. The CDR3 consists of 13 residues. Germline values: CDR1 SGHRS, CDR2 YFSETQ. J gave up 7 bases and V 4 bases, and 5 bases lay outside the gene matches. The CDR3 here is CASSGGGVNEQFF. The DNA for the CDR3 is TGCGCCAGCAGCGGGGGAGGGGTGAATGAGCAGTTCTTC.

This chain connects TRBV28 to TRBJ1-1; TRBD1 might be the D (5 bases). V was cut by 2 bases and J by 7 bases, with 20 bases left in between. The CDR3 length is 16 residues. Germline V gene sequence: CDR1 MDHEN, CDR2 SYDVKM. CDR3 bases: TGTGCCAGCAGTTTAAATCTATGGGGACTGGGGGGTGAAGCTTTCTTT. Amino acid sequence: CASSLNLWGLGGEAFF.

This clone was seen just once. The chain combines TRBV14 with TRBJ2-1; the D is unclear. The germline V and J ends were trimmed by 5 bases and 7 bases, with 9 bases remaining between them. This CDR3 spans 12 amino acids. CDR1 SGHDN and CDR2 FVKESK come from the germline V gene. CDR3 bases: TGTGCCAGCAGCGAATTCGGGAATGAGCAGTTCTTC. Translation: CASSEFGNEQFF.

The rearrangement joins TRBV27 to TRBJ1-5, with 10 bases identical to TRBD1. This CDR3 contains 14 residues. The ends lost 4 bases at V and 8 bases at J; junction bases unmatched: 5. CDR1 and CDR2 (germline): MNHEY, SMNVEV (reference sequence). Here the CDR3 DNA reads TGTGCCAGCAGTTCATCCGGGACAGGGGAGCCCCAGCATTTT. Protein: CASSSSGTGEPQHF.

In regard to this clone: A much larger clonotype is one base distant, so this may be a read error. This chain links TRBV27 with TRBJ2-5, with D hard to call. Judging by the DNA end, TRBJ2-7 fits better; the J call may be wrong. This CDR3 spans 11 amino acids. Germline lookup yields CDR1 MNHEY and CDR2 SMNVEV (reference sequence). The DNA for the CDR3 is TGTGCCAGCAGTTTAGGCTACGAGCAGTACTTC. It specifies CASSLGYEQYF.

The chain joins TRBV5-4 to TRBJ2-3; 8 bases fit TRBD2. CDR1 and CDR2 from the germline V gene are SGHNT and YYREEE (reference sequence). The ends lost 0 bases at V and 7 bases at J; junction bases unmatched: 10. The CDR3 contains 16 residues. Here the CDR3 DNA reads TGTGCCAGCAGCTTGGGCGGCAGCGGGAGTGTTTATACGCAGTATTTT. Amino acid sequence: CASSLGGSGSVYTQYF.

The chain combines TRBV4-2 with TRBJ2-7; 8 nucleotides agree with TRBD2. V gave up 1 base and J gave up 0 bases; unmatched junction bases: 8. This CDR3 has 17 amino acids. CDR1 and CDR2 from the germline V gene are LGHNA and YNFKEQ. As DNA, the CDR3 is TGTGCCAGCAGCCAAGCCGAGCAGCGGGGGTTCTCCTACGAGCAGTACTTC. This encodes CASSQAEQRGFSYEQYF.

This clone was observed a few times. Other DNA sequences in this sample translate to the same CDR3. This sequence joins TRBV30 and TRBJ1-1; D is unclear. The V end lost 3 bases, the J end lost 2 bases, and 4 bases lay between the germline ends. This CDR3 spans 11 amino acids. Germline CDR1 and CDR2: GTSNPN and SVGIG (reference sequence). CDR3 loop: CAWRLNTEAFF. The CDR3 bases are TGTGCCTGGAGACTAAACACTGAAGCTTTCTTT.

This chain joins TRBV11-2 and TRBJ1-1, with unresolved D. Per the germline V gene, CDR1 is SGHAT and CDR2 is FQNNGV. The V end lost 1 base, the J end lost 5 bases, and 11 bases lay between the germline ends. CDR3 length: 14 residues. CDR3 DNA: TGTGCCAGCAGCTTAGCATGGGCCGGGACTGAAGCTTTCTTT. It translates to CASSLAWAGTEAFF.

As to this clone: The sample contains more than one DNA sequence encoding this CDR3. The J gene is TRBJ2-7, the V gene TRBV27; D tentatively reads TRBD1 or TRBD2 (6 bases each). V lost 5 bases to trimming and J lost 1 base, with 12 bases between them. The CDR3 spans 14 residues. Looked up from germline, CDR1 is MNHEY and CDR2 is SMNVEV (reference sequence). CDR3: CASSPGGGSYEQYF. The CDR3 DNA reads as TGTGCCAGCAGTCCCGGAGGGGGGTCCTACGAGCAGTACTTC.

This clone has just a few counts. V usage is TRBV21-1 and J usage is TRBJ2-7; the table's D call TRBD2 went unverified against the DNA. TRBV21-1 is reported as a pseudogene. CDR3 length equals 15 residues. The CDR3 DNA reads TGTGCCAGAGGGGGTCCCGAGCGGGACTCCTACGAGCAGTACTTC. Amino acids: CARGGPERDSYEQYF.

V usage is TRBV28 and J usage is TRBJ2-7; D possibly corresponds to TRBD2 (5 bases). Germline CDR1 reads MDHEN; CDR2 reads SYDVKM. The CDR3 extends over 14 amino acids. Trimming cost V 8 bases and J 0 bases, with 14 bases left between them. The CDR3 DNA is TGTGCCAGCGGCGCGACGGGGAGCTCCTACGAGCAGTACTTC. It specifies CASGATGSSYEQYF.

J is TRBJ2-5 and V is TRBV5-5; D is possibly TRBD2 (5 bases). The V end was cut by 6 bases, the J end by 5 bases, with 14 bases between. Germline CDR1 SGHKS, CDR2 YYEKEE (reference sequence). The CDR3 covers 13 residues. The CDR3 sequence: CASNREGLETQYF. The CDR3 bases are TGTGCCAGCAACCGGGAAGGGTTGGAGACCCAGTACTTC.

The chain has TRBV7-8 and TRBJ1-5; D is unclear. CDR1 is SGHVS, CDR2 FQNEAQ, per germline. The CDR3 extends over 15 amino acids. Trimming took off 2 bases at V and 2 bases at J, with 10 bases between the two ends. CDR3 loop: CASSLYTEGNQPQHF. The CDR3 DNA reads as TGTGCCAGCAGCTTATATACCGAGGGCAATCAGCCCCAGCATTTT.

The chain has TRBV7-9 and TRBJ2-1; tentative D call: TRBD1 (6 bases). The CDR3 runs to 16 residues. With 2 bases removed from V and 3 bases from J, the gap between germline ends came to 14 bases. Germline CDR1 reads SEHNR; CDR2 reads FQNEAQ (reference sequence). In DNA form, the CDR3 reads TGTGCCAGCAGCTTAACAGGGCCCGGGGACTACAATGAGCAGTTCTTC. The encoded protein is CASSLTGPGDYNEQFF.